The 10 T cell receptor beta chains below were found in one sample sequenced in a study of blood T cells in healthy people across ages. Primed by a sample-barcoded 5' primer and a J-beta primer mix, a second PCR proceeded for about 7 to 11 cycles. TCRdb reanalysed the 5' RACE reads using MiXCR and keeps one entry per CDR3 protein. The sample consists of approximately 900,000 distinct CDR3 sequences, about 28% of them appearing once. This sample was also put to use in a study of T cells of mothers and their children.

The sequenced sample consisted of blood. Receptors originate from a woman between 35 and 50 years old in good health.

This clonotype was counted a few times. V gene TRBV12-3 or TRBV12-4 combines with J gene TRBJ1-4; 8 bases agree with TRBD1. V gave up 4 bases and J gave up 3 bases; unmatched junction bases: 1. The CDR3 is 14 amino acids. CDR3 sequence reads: CASSWTGPNEKLFF. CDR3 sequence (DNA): TGTGCCAGCAGTTGGACAGGGCCTAATGAAAAACTGTTTTTT.

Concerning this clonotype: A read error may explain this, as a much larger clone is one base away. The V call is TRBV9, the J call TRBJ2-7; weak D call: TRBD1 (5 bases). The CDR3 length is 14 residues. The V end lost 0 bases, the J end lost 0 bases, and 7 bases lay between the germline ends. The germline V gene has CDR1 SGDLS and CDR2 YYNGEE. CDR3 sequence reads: CASSVEGNSYEQYF. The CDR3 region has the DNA TGTGCCAGCAGCGTAGAGGGGAACTCCTACGAGCAGTACTTC.

CDR3 sequence reads: CASSLNTGGTYEQYF. CDR3 DNA sequence: TGCGCCAGCAGCTTGAATACAGGGGGCACCTACGAGCAGTACTTC. This rearrangement joins TRBV5-1 to TRBJ2-7; 9 bases are a match to TRBD1. Germline CDR1 and CDR2: SGHRS and YFSETQ. Trimming at V came to 1 base and at J to 2 bases, leaving 4 bases not matched to a gene. The CDR3 sequence is 15 residues long. The full variable domain, completed using reference TRBV5-1 and TRBJ2-7, is KAGVTQTPRYLIKTRGQQVTLSCSPISGHRSVSWYQQTPGQGLQFLFEYFSETQRNKGNFPGRFSGRQFSNSRSEMNVSTLELGDSALYLCASSLNTGGTYEQYFGPGTRLTVT.

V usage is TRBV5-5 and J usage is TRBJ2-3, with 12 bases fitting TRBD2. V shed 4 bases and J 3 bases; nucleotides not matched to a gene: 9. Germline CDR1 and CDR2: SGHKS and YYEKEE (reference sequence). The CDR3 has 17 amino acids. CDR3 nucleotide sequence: TGTGCCAGCAGCCCGATAATAACTAGCGGGGGGACAGATACGCAGTATTTT. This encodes CASSPIITSGGTDTQYF.

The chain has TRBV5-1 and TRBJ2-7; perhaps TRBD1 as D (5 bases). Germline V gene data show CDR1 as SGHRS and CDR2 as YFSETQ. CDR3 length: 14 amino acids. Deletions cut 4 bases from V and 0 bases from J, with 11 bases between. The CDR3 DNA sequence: TGCGCCAGCAGCCAGGACACCAACTCCTACGAGCAGTACTTC. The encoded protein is CASSQDTNSYEQYF.

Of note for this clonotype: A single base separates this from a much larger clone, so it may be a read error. The CDR3: CSAAVLYQEPQYF. CDR3 DNA: TGCAGTGCTGCCGTATTGTACCAAGAGCCCCAGTACTTC. The V gene is TRBV20-1, the J gene TRBJ2-5; no clear D. This CDR3 spans 13 amino acids. Germline V gives CDR1 DFQATT, CDR2 SNEGSKA (reference sequence).

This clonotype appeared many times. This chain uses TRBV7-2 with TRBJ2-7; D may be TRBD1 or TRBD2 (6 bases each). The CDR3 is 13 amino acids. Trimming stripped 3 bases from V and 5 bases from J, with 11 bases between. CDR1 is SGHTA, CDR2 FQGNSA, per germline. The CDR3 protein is CASSLNGGDEQYF. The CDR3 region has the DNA TGTGCCAGCAGCTTGAACGGGGGCGACGAGCAGTACTTC.

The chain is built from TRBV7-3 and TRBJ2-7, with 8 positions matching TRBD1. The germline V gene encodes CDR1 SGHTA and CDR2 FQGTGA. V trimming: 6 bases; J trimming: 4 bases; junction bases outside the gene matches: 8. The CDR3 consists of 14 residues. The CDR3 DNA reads TGTGCCAGCAGTAAAACAGGGGGACCTTACGAGCAGTACTTC. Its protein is CASSKTGGPYEQYF.

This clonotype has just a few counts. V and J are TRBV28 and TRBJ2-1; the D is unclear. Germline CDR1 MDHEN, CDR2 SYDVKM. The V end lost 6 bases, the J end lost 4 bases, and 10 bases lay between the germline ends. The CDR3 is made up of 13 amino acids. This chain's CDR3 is CASRDGNYNEQFF. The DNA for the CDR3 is TGTGCCAGCAGAGATGGCAATTACAATGAGCAGTTCTTC.

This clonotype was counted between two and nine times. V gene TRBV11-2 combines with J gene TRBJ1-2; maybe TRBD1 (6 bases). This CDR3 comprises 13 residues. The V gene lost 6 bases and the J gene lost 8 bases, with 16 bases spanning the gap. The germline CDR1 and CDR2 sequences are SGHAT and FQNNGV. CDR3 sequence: CASRSQGKEGYTF. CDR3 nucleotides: TGTGCCAGCAGGTCGCAGGGGAAAGAGGGCTACACCTTC.